The 19 T cell receptor beta chains reported below all come from one sample, sequenced in a study of immune evolution from preneoplasia to lung adenocarcinoma. Profiled with immunoSEQ multiplex PCR; TCRdb holds only in-frame clones, not every one. The table shows approximately 6,700 clones, with roughly four fifths occurring only once. The sequenced sample was FFPE minimally invasive lung adenocarcinoma tissue. The receptors come from a person between 60 and 80 years old with lung adenocarcinoma.

The chain couples TRBV6-6 to TRBJ1-5; 7 nucleotides match TRBD1. Per germline, CDR1 MNHNY and CDR2 SVGAGI (reference sequence). The CDR3 spans 14 residues. The V gene end was trimmed by 2 bases and the J gene end by 2 bases; junction bases not matched to a gene: 0. The CDR3 loop reads CASSYTGGNQPQHF. CDR3 nucleotides: TGTGCCAGCAGTTACACAGGGGGCAATCAGCCCCAGCATTTT.

A few counts support this clone. J is TRBJ2-1 and V is TRBV11-2; possible D gene TRBD2, 6 bases. With 2 bases removed from V and 1 base from J, the gap between germline ends came to 6 bases. The germline CDR1 and CDR2 sequences are SGHAT and FQNNGV. The CDR3 length is 14 residues. The CDR3 DNA reads TGTGCCAGCAGCTTAAGCGGGTCCTACAATGAGCAGTTCTTC. Protein sequence: CASSLSGSYNEQFF.

The chain has TRBV9 and TRBJ1-1; D may be TRBD1 (5 bases). Trimming shortened V by 0 bases and J by 4 bases, and 16 bases separated the two germline ends. The germline CDR1 and CDR2 sequences are SGDLS and YYNGEE. CDR3 length: 16 amino acids. This chain's CDR3 is CASSVDGWRGGTEAFF. CDR3 DNA sequence: TGTGCCAGCAGCGTAGACGGGTGGCGCGGGGGCACTGAAGCTTTCTTT.

The chain joins TRBV11-3 to TRBJ2-2; 11 bases are shared with TRBD2. Germline CDR1 SGHNT, CDR2 YENEEA. The V segment lost 6 bases and the J segment 4 bases; nucleotides outside the gene matches: 7. The CDR3 length is 16 residues. CDR3 DNA: TGTGCCAGCAGTCATACTAGCGGGAGAATCACCGGGGAGCTGTTTTTT. Translated, it gives CASSHTSGRITGELFF.

The chain couples TRBV4-3 to TRBJ1-5; D gene ambiguous. Trimming left V 0 bases short and J 5 bases short, with 11 bases between. Germline V gene lookup returns CDR1 LGHNA and CDR2 YSLEER. The CDR3 runs 15 residues. The CDR3 region is CASSQDPNSHQPQHF. DNA for the CDR3: TGCGCCAGCAGCCAAGATCCGAACAGCCATCAGCCCCAGCATTTT.

The V call is TRBV2, the J call TRBJ2-7; TRBD1 might be the D (5 bases). V was cut by 10 bases and J by 0 bases, with 10 bases left in between. CDR1 and CDR2 (germline): SNHLY, FYNNEI. The CDR3 is 12 residues long. This CDR3 reads CATGQDSYEQYF. The CDR3 DNA reads as TGTGCCACCGGACAAGACTCCTACGAGCAGTACTTC.

The V and J genes are TRBV21-1 and TRBJ1-3. TRBV21-1 is listed as a pseudogene. This CDR3 spans 17 amino acids. The CDR3 DNA reads as TGTGCCAGCAGCAACCCTGCCGAGGGTGCGCCTGGAAACACCATATATTTT. Translation gives CASSNPAEGAPGNTIYF.

This clone was found a few times. The chain uses TRBV6-1 and TRBJ1-1; a possible D gene is TRBD1 (5 bases). With 3 bases removed from V and 4 bases from J, the gap between germline ends came to 12 bases. The CDR3 has 14 residues. The germline CDR1 and CDR2 sequences are MNHNS and SASEGT. Here the CDR3 DNA reads TGTGCCAGCAGTGAGAGGTGGGACGGCACTGAAGCTTTCTTT. It translates to CASSERWDGTEAFF.

The CDR3 here is CASAGNYEQYF. The CDR3 region has the DNA TGTGCCAGCGCCGGGAACTACGAGCAGTACTTC. The V gene is TRBV7-9, the J gene TRBJ2-7, with a possible D match to TRBD2 (5 bases). The germline V gene encodes CDR1 SEHNR and CDR2 FQNEAQ (reference sequence). This CDR3 spans 11 amino acids. The V end was cut by 8 bases, the J end by 3 bases, with 8 bases between.

The gene calls are TRBV7-9 and TRBJ2-1; TRBD2 agrees at 9 bases. V shed 8 bases, J shed 7 bases, and the junction held 12 bases outside the gene matches. The germline V gene encodes CDR1 SEHNR and CDR2 FQNEAQ (reference sequence). The CDR3 extends over 15 amino acids. This CDR3 reads CASPTTGTSINEQFF. The CDR3 nucleotides are TGTGCCAGCCCAACCACCGGGACTAGCATAAATGAGCAGTTCTTC.

The chain employs TRBV5-1 and TRBJ2-1; tentative D call: TRBD2 (6 bases). Germline CDR1 SGHRS, CDR2 YFSETQ. V lost 0 bases, J lost 2 bases, and 9 bases lay in between. The CDR3 covers 15 residues. CDR3 region: CASSLAGGAYNEQFF. In DNA form, the CDR3 reads TGCGCCAGCAGCTTGGCTGGCGGGGCCTACAATGAGCAGTTCTTC.

This clone qualifies as large. V gene TRBV7-2 combines with J gene TRBJ2-3, with 12 bases matching TRBD2. The junction had 3 bases not matched to a gene; V was cut back by 5 bases and J by 3 bases. The length of the CDR3 is 15 residues. The V gene's germline CDR1 is SGHTA and CDR2 FQGNSA. The chain's CDR3 is CASSRTSGETDTQYF. DNA for the CDR3: TGTGCCAGCAGCCGGACTAGCGGGGAGACAGATACGCAGTATTTT.

The chain joins TRBV7-2 to TRBJ2-6, with 7 bases lining up with TRBD2. Germline V gene data show CDR1 as SGHTA and CDR2 as FQGNSA. The CDR3 length is 15 residues. The ends lost 8 bases at V and 0 bases at J; junction bases unmatched: 4. CDR3 amino acids: CASGGRGSGANVLTF. The CDR3 region has the DNA TGTGCCAGCGGGGGGAGGGGCTCTGGGGCCAACGTCCTGACTTTC.

The chain has TRBV29-1 and TRBJ2-1; possible D gene TRBD1, 6 bases. Germline CDR1 SQVTM, CDR2 ANQGSEA. The CDR3 has 16 residues. The ends were cut back, 0 bases at V and 6 bases at J, with 18 bases in the middle. As DNA, the CDR3 is TGCAGCGTTGAAGATGTGTTGGACAGCACCACCAATGAGCAGTTCTTC. The encoded protein is CSVEDVLDSTTNEQFF.

This chain uses TRBV4-1 with TRBJ2-7, with 14 bases fitting TRBD2. The CDR3 consists of 16 residues. V dropped 4 bases and J dropped 7; count of bases not matched to a gene: 9. Germline V gene sequence: CDR1 MGHRA, CDR2 YSYEKL. The chain's CDR3 is CASSLQPGLAGDEQYF. In DNA form, the CDR3 reads TGCGCCAGCAGCCTCCAGCCGGGACTAGCGGGAGATGAGCAGTACTTC.

This chain joins TRBV20-1 and TRBJ2-7, with D possibly TRBD1 on 5 matching bases. From germline, CDR1 is DFQATT and CDR2 SNEGSKA (reference sequence). The ends were cut back, 6 bases at V and 2 bases at J, with 8 bases in the middle. This CDR3 is 11 amino acids long. In DNA form, the CDR3 reads TGCAGTGCCACACAGGCCTACGAGCAGTACTTC. This translates into CSATQAYEQYF.

The V and J genes are TRBV5-4 and TRBJ2-5; the match to TRBD2 covers 13 bases. Germline V gene data show CDR1 as SGHNT and CDR2 as YYREEE (reference sequence). V shed 3 bases, J shed 5 bases, and the junction held 7 bases outside the gene matches. This CDR3 contains 16 residues. Here the CDR3 reads CASSSRLAGGVETQYF. CDR3 DNA: TGTGCCAGCAGCTCGCGACTAGCGGGAGGCGTGGAGACCCAGTACTTC. Full variable domain (rest looked up from reference TRBV5-4 and TRBJ2-5): ETGVTQSPTHLIKTRGQQVTLRCSSQSGHNTVSWYQQALGQGPQFIFQYYREEENGRGNFPPRFSGLQFPNYSSELNVNALELDDSALYLCASSSRLAGGVETQYFGPGTRLLVL.

Details on this clone: Other DNA sequences in this sample translate to the same CDR3. This chain connects TRBV5-1 to TRBJ1-1; perhaps TRBD1 as D (5 bases). V lost 3 bases and J 1 base, leaving 10 bases between the germline ends. Per germline, CDR1 SGHRS and CDR2 YFSETQ. This CDR3 has 14 residues. The CDR3 DNA reads TGCGCCAGCAGCTGGGGGGGGGAGAACACTGAAGCTTTCTTT. Translation: CASSWGGENTEAFF. The full variable domain, in which reference TRBV5-1 and TRBJ1-1 provide the parts outside the CDR3, is KAGVTQTPRYLIKTRGQQVTLSCSPISGHRSVSWYQQTPGQGLQFLFEYFSETQRNKGNFPGRFSGRQFSNSRSEMNVSTLELGDSALYLCASSWGGENTEAFFGQGTRLTVV.

The chain carries TRBV6-5 and TRBJ1-1, with D possibly matching TRBD1 (5 bases). This CDR3 contains 14 residues. V lost 0 bases and J 2 bases, leaving 7 bases between the germline ends. Looked up from germline, CDR1 is MNHEY and CDR2 is SVGAGI. CDR3 DNA: TGTGCCAGCAGTTACTCAGGGGATAACACTGAAGCTTTCTTT. It specifies CASSYSGDNTEAFF.